This is a list of T cell receptor beta chains from one sample in a study of blood T cell repertoires in COVID-19. Clones were read by immunoSEQ multiplex PCR, and TCRdb kept only the in-frame ones, dropping some. The sample gives roughly 200,000 clones, 65% to 90% of which show up once; approximately 13% is in the top ten. Specimen: peripheral blood. Receptor source: a human donor in a cohort sampled during active COVID-19. CDR3s include the opening cysteine and the closing phenylalanine or tryptophan. D genes are given only for firm matches. Clone size is stated in some rows and not others, as once, few, many or a class when expanded.

d_gene: NA; abundance: NA; v_gene: TRBV6-5; j_gene: TRBJ2-1; CDR3nt: TGTGCCAGCAGTTACTCGTTAGGACTGTACAATGAGCAGTTCTTC; CDR3aa: CASSYSLGLYNEQFF
d_gene: NA; abundance: NA; v_gene: TRBV28; j_gene: TRBJ2-7; CDR3nt: TGTGCCAGCAGCGCGACCGCACCCCGGGACTGGGGGTACTTC; CDR3aa: CASSATAPRDWGYF
d_gene: NA; abundance: NA; v_gene: TRBV6-1; j_gene: TRBJ2-7; CDR3nt: TGTGCCAGCAGTGAAAGGTCTTTCGGGGGTTCCTCCTACGAGCAGTACTTC; CDR3aa: CASSERSFGGSSYEQYF
d_gene: NA; abundance: NA; v_gene: TRBV5-4; j_gene: TRBJ1-3; CDR3nt: TGTGCCAGCAGTCGCCAGGGGAAGGCTGGAAACACCATATATTTT; CDR3aa: CASSRQGKAGNTIYF
d_gene: NA; abundance: NA; v_gene: TRBV5-1; j_gene: TRBJ2-7; CDR3nt: TGCGCCAGCAGCTTGGGGGGCCCCTCCTACGAGCAGTACTTC; CDR3aa: CASSLGGPSYEQYF
d_gene: NA; abundance: NA; v_gene: TRBV18; j_gene: TRBJ1-4; CDR3nt: TGTGCCAGCTCACCGTCACCGACAGGAACTAATGAAAAACTGTTTTTT; CDR3aa: CASSPSPTGTNEKLFF
d_gene: NA; abundance: NA; v_gene: TRBV6-6; j_gene: TRBJ1-1; CDR3nt: TGTGCCAGCACCCAGCGGGCGAACACTGAAGCTTTCTTT; CDR3aa: CASTQRANTEAFF
d_gene: TRBD1; abundance: NA; v_gene: TRBV20-1; j_gene: TRBJ1-2; CDR3nt: TGCAGTGCTAGTCCCAGAGGGACAGGCTATGGCTACACCTTC; CDR3aa: CSASPRGTGYGYTF
d_gene: TRBD2; abundance: once; v_gene: TRBV10-2; j_gene: TRBJ2-5; CDR3nt: TGCGCCAGCAGCGATTTAGCGGGAAAAGAGACCCAGTACTTC; CDR3aa: CASSDLAGKETQYF
d_gene: TRBD1; abundance: NA; v_gene: TRBV29-1; j_gene: TRBJ2-7; CDR3nt: TGCAGCGAAGAGGGACAGGGTGGAAGCGAGCAGTACTTC; CDR3aa: CSEEGQGGSEQYF
d_gene: NA; abundance: NA; v_gene: TRBV15; j_gene: TRBJ2-3; CDR3nt: TGTGCCACCAGCAGTCGGCTAGCGAGCACAGATACGCAGTATTTT; CDR3aa: CATSSRLASTDTQYF
d_gene: TRBD2; abundance: NA; v_gene: TRBV4-1; j_gene: TRBJ2-1; CDR3nt: TGCGCCAGCAGCCAAGTACCTAGCGGGGACCCCCGGCAGTTCTTC; CDR3aa: CASSQVPSGDPRQFF
d_gene: TRBD2; abundance: few; v_gene: TRBV11-2; j_gene: TRBJ2-5; CDR3nt: TGTGCCAGCAGCCGCGAGGAACCCTTAGCGGGAGCGGGAGAGACCCAGTACTTC; CDR3aa: CASSREEPLAGAGETQYF
d_gene: TRBD1; abundance: NA; v_gene: TRBV12-5; j_gene: TRBJ2-1; CDR3nt: TGTGCTAGTGGTTTGGACCGGACAGGGCCTTCCTACAATGAGCAGTTCTTC; CDR3aa: CASGLDRTGPSYNEQFF
d_gene: NA; abundance: NA; v_gene: TRBV28; j_gene: TRBJ2-5; CDR3nt: TGTGCCAGCAGTTTCCAGGGGACGAGGATTTTAGAGACCCAGTACTTC; CDR3aa: CASSFQGTRILETQYF
d_gene: TRBD1; abundance: NA; v_gene: TRBV5-1; j_gene: TRBJ2-1; CDR3nt: TGCGCCAGCAGCCTCCGCGAGGGGGCATCCTACAATGAGCAGTTCTTC; CDR3aa: CASSLREGASYNEQFF
d_gene: TRBD2; abundance: NA; v_gene: TRBV19; j_gene: TRBJ2-7; CDR3nt: TGTGCCAGTAGTTTGAGCGGGACCTACGAGCAGTACTTC; CDR3aa: CASSLSGTYEQYF
d_gene: NA; abundance: few; v_gene: TRBV1; j_gene: TRBJ2-7; CDR3nt: TGCACCAGCAGCCAAGTCCCTAGCGGCTACGAGCAGTACTTC; CDR3aa: CTSSQVPSGYEQYF
d_gene: NA; abundance: NA; v_gene: TRBV4-1; j_gene: TRBJ2-3; CDR3nt: TGCGCCAGCGCGGCGGGATCTAGCACAGATACGCAGTATTTT; CDR3aa: CASAAGSSTDTQYF
d_gene: NA; abundance: NA; v_gene: TRBV7-2; j_gene: TRBJ2-7; CDR3nt: TGTGCCAGGCGCAGGGAAGGTTGGGTCTACGAGCAGTACTTC; CDR3aa: CARRREGWVYEQYF
d_gene: NA; abundance: NA; v_gene: TRBV24-1; j_gene: TRBJ2-6; CDR3nt: TGTGCCACCAGTGACAACCCCGGAGTTGGTGGGGCCAACGTCCTGACTTTC; CDR3aa: CATSDNPGVGGANVLTF
d_gene: TRBD1; abundance: NA; v_gene: TRBV6-5; j_gene: TRBJ2-2; CDR3nt: TGTGCCAGCAGGGGGGACAGGGGGCGGGAGCTGTTTTTT; CDR3aa: CASRGDRGRELFF